Shown below are 19 T cell receptor beta chains from a single sample sequenced in a study of blood T cell repertoires in COVID-19. Produced via immunoSEQ multiplex PCR; TCRdb's table is partial and in-frame only. The data show around 28,000 clones, 87% seen once. Specimen: peripheral blood. The source is a human donor in a cohort sampled during active COVID-19.

V gene TRBV28 combines with J gene TRBJ1-1; 9 bases are a match to TRBD1. J was trimmed by 5 bases and V by 4 bases; bases with no gene match: 5. This CDR3 has 14 residues. Looked up from germline, CDR1 is MDHEN and CDR2 is SYDVKM. The DNA of the CDR3 is TGTGCCAGCAGTTCCCGGACAGGGGAAACTGAAGCTTTCTTT. Its translation: CASSSRTGETEAFF.

This chain connects TRBV29-1 to TRBJ1-4, with 8 bases identical to TRBD1. CDR3 length: 14 residues. V lost 6 bases, J lost 0 bases, and 3 bases stayed unmatched. Germline V gene lookup returns CDR1 SQVTM and CDR2 ANQGSEA. CDR3 DNA sequence: TGCAGCGTCACAGGGGGGTCAACTAATGAAAAACTGTTTTTT. Amino acids: CSVTGGSTNEKLFF.

The gene calls are TRBV28 and TRBJ1-1; 9 bases agree with TRBD1. Germline values: CDR1 MDHEN, CDR2 SYDVKM. V lost 2 bases, J lost 3 bases, and 7 bases stayed unmatched. This CDR3 is built from 16 residues. CDR3 sequence: CASSLLDRGFDTEAFF. The CDR3 region has the DNA TGTGCCAGCAGTTTACTGGACAGGGGTTTTGACACTGAAGCTTTCTTT.

The rearrangement joins TRBV3-1 (or the pseudogene TRBV3-2) to TRBJ2-1; TRBD1 matches at 8 bases. The CDR3 is 17 amino acids. Germline V gives CDR1 LGHDT, CDR2 YNNKEL (reference sequence). With V trimmed by 1 base and J by 0 bases, 5 bases remained unmatched. CDR3 loop: CASSQAAQGASYNEQFF. The CDR3 DNA reads as TGTGCCAGCAGCCAAGCCGCCCAGGGGGCCTCCTACAATGAGCAGTTCTTC.

The rearrangement uses TRBV11-3 and TRBJ2-1; D unresolved. This CDR3 contains 15 residues. CDR1 and CDR2 from the germline V gene are SGHNT and YENEEA. The ends were cut back, 1 base at V and 0 bases at J, with 7 bases in the middle. CDR3 protein: CASSLGYSSYNEQFF. For the CDR3, the DNA is TGTGCCAGCAGCTTAGGCTATAGCTCCTACAATGAGCAGTTCTTC. Variable domain in full (rest from reference TRBV11-3 and TRBJ2-1): EAGVVQSPRYKIIEKKQPVAFWCNPISGHNTLYWYLQNLGQGPELLIRYENEEAVDDSQLPKDRFSAERLKGVDSTLKIQPAELGDSAVYLCASSLGYSSYNEQFFGPGTRLTVL.

The J gene is TRBJ2-5, the V gene TRBV5-1; D remains ambiguous. Trimming shortened V by 5 bases and J by 2 bases, and 10 bases separated the two germline ends. The CDR3 consists of 13 residues. CDR1 and CDR2 (germline): SGHRS, YFSETQ. CDR3 sequence: CASSLQIQETQYF. In nucleotides, the CDR3 is TGCGCCAGCAGTTTACAGATTCAAGAGACCCAGTACTTC.

The chain uses TRBV5-1 and TRBJ2-7; 9 bases are a match to TRBD2. After removal of 2 bases from V and 4 bases from J, the junction contained 10 bases not matched to a gene. The V gene's germline CDR1 is SGHRS and CDR2 YFSETQ. The CDR3 sequence is 16 residues long. CDR3 protein: CASSFASGTSRYEQYF. In DNA form, the CDR3 reads TGCGCCAGCAGCTTTGCTAGCGGGACCTCTAGGTACGAGCAGTACTTC.

This clone was detected once. The CDR3, as DNA: TGTGCTAGTGGACCCTCTACCGACTACTCTGGGGCCAACGTCCTGACTTTC. This gives the protein CASGPSTDYSGANVLTF. This chain links TRBV12-5 with TRBJ2-6; D is possibly TRBD2 (5 bases). The germline gives CDR1 LGHNT, CDR2 FRNRAP. The CDR3 is made up of 17 amino acids. V lost 6 bases, J lost 0 bases, and 15 bases lay in between.

The V call is TRBV7-2, the J call TRBJ2-1; the D gene is possibly TRBD2 (7 bases). Trimming pared 1 base from V and 0 bases from J, leaving 13 bases between. This CDR3 spans 17 amino acids. Germline-derived CDR1 and CDR2 are SGHTA and FQGNSA. CDR3 nucleotide sequence: TGTGCCAGCAGCTTAGGGGGGCGGGGGACCTCCTACAATGAGCAGTTCTTC. This translates into CASSLGGRGTSYNEQFF.

The rearrangement joins TRBV2 to TRBJ1-4; D remains ambiguous. CDR1 SNHLY and CDR2 FYNNEI come from the germline V gene. CDR3 length equals 11 residues. The V end was cut by 7 bases, the J end by 4 bases, with 4 bases between. CDR3 loop: CASTLNEKLFF. CDR3 coding DNA: TGTGCCAGCACTCTTAATGAAAAACTGTTTTTT.

This sequence joins TRBV5-4 and TRBJ2-1; 9 bases are shared with TRBD2. The germline gives CDR1 SGHNT, CDR2 YYREEE (reference sequence). The CDR3 has 14 amino acids. V lost 5 bases to trimming and J lost 5 bases; unmatched junction nucleotides: 5. The CDR3: CASSSSGKNNEQFF. CDR3 in DNA: TGTGCCAGCAGTTCTAGCGGGAAGAACAATGAGCAGTTCTTC.

V and J are TRBV7-9 and TRBJ2-4; 9 nucleotides match TRBD1. V lost 2 bases and J lost 8; bases outside the gene matches: 1. The germline gives CDR1 SEHNR, CDR2 FQNEAQ (reference sequence). The CDR3 is 13 amino acids. For the CDR3, the DNA is TGTGCCAGCAGCTTAAGACAGGGGGACATTCAGTACTTC. This gives the protein CASSLRQGDIQYF.

The rearrangement uses TRBV20-1 and TRBJ2-2; 11 positions match TRBD2. The CDR3 sequence is 15 residues long. Germline V gene sequence: CDR1 DFQATT, CDR2 SNEGSKA (reference sequence). Trimming took 3 bases from V and 3 from J; bases not matched to a gene: 3. CDR3 in DNA: TGCAGTGCTAGTAGCGGGGGGGGCGACACCGGGGAGCTGTTTTTT. Protein: CSASSGGGDTGELFF.

V is TRBV5-1 and J is TRBJ2-3; 13 bases match TRBD2. The germline gives CDR1 SGHRS, CDR2 YFSETQ. The CDR3 runs 17 residues. J lost 3 bases, V lost 5 bases, and 9 bases had no gene match. Written as DNA, the CDR3 is TGCGCCAGCAGTCGGACTAGCGGGGGAGGATCGACAGATACGCAGTATTTT. Its translation is CASSRTSGGGSTDTQYF.

The chain employs TRBV19 and TRBJ1-1, with 7 bases lining up with TRBD1. V dropped 6 bases and J dropped 2; count of bases not matched to a gene: 3. The CDR3 length is 13 residues. CDR1 is LNHDA, CDR2 SQIVND, per germline (reference sequence). Written as DNA, the CDR3 is TGTGCCAGTAGCGGACAGGTAAACACTGAAGCTTTCTTT. It specifies CASSGQVNTEAFF.

The CDR3 loop reads CASSLTRLVAYNEQFF. The DNA of the CDR3 is TGTGCCAGCAGCTTAACACGACTAGTGGCGTACAATGAGCAGTTCTTC. V gene TRBV7-8 combines with J gene TRBJ2-1; TRBD2 might be the D (6 bases). This CDR3 comprises 16 residues. V lost 2 bases to trimming and J lost 4 bases, with 15 bases between them. Germline V gene lookup returns CDR1 SGHVS and CDR2 FQNEAQ. The full variable domain, completed using reference TRBV7-8 and TRBJ2-1, is GAGVSQSPRYKVAKRGQDVALRCDPISGHVSLFWYQQALGQGPEFLTYFQNEAQLDKSGLPSDRFFAERPEGSVSTLKIQRTQQEDSAVYLCASSLTRLVAYNEQFFGPGTRLTVL.

CDR3 coding DNA: TGTGCCAGCAGCCTCGTGTGCCGGGGGGGCTACACCTTC. The encoded protein is CASSLVCRGGYTF. This chain connects TRBV6-8 to TRBJ1-2, with D possibly being TRBD1 (5 bases). The germline gives CDR1 MNHGY, CDR2 SAAAGT. V lost 6 bases to trimming and J lost 8 bases, with 16 bases between them. This CDR3 has 13 amino acids.

This clone was counted once. The chain couples TRBV2 to TRBJ1-1; D is possibly TRBD1 (5 bases). The germline V gene encodes CDR1 SNHLY and CDR2 FYNNEI. Trimming took off 10 bases at V and 4 bases at J, with 22 bases between the two ends. The length of the CDR3 is 15 residues. CDR3 loop: CATCKLQGGGTEAFF. CDR3 in DNA: TGTGCCACCTGCAAACTTCAGGGCGGGGGCACTGAAGCTTTCTTT.

V is TRBV11-3 and J is TRBJ2-5, with D tentatively TRBD2 (5 bases). From germline, CDR1 is SGHNT and CDR2 YENEEA. Deletions cut 2 bases from V and 2 bases from J, with 21 bases between. The CDR3 contains 18 residues. The CDR3 spells CASSLPRVAVGRQETQYF. The CDR3 bases are TGTGCCAGCAGCTTACCGCGGGTGGCAGTTGGCCGTCAAGAGACCCAGTACTTC.